Listed here are 11 T cell receptor beta chains from one sample, sequenced in a study of CD8+ T cells in alopecia areata. Sequencing templates came from extracted RNA that was reverse transcribed into cDNA. Profiled with immunoSEQ multiplex PCR; TCRdb holds only in-frame clones, not every one. The sample lists roughly 200,000 clones; around 63% were seen once. Sequencing was performed on CD4+ T cells sorted from blood, taken at week 0. All receptors come from a human donor with alopecia areata.

The sample holds a few counts of this clone. CDR3 DNA sequence: TGTGCCAGCAGTACACTTCCCGGAGAAAAACTGTTTTTT. Its translation: CASSTLPGEKLFF. The chain joins TRBV2 to TRBJ1-4; D uncertain. Deletions cut 5 bases from V and 8 bases from J, with 12 bases between. Germline CDR1 reads SNHLY; CDR2 reads FYNNEI. CDR3 length: 13 amino acids.

This chain connects TRBV2 to TRBJ1-5; 9 bases agree with TRBD1. The length of the CDR3 is 14 residues. Trimming cost V 3 bases and J 7 bases; bases outside gene matches: 4. Germline V gene sequence: CDR1 SNHLY, CDR2 FYNNEI. CDR3 DNA sequence: TGTGCCAGCAGTGACGGGACAGGGAACCAGCCCCAGCATTTT. Its protein product is CASSDGTGNQPQHF.

The chain links TRBV28 to TRBJ2-5; no definite D call. The V gene lost 6 bases and the J gene lost 2 bases, with 7 bases spanning the gap. Per germline, CDR1 MDHEN and CDR2 SYDVKM. The CDR3 is 12 residues long. In DNA form, the CDR3 reads TGTGCCAGCAGCCTACAACAAGAGACCCAGTACTTC. Translating gives CASSLQQETQYF.

The rearrangement joins TRBV7-2 to TRBJ1-2; possibly TRBD1 for D (6 bases). This CDR3 is built from 13 residues. V gave up 7 bases and J gave up 3 bases, with 12 bases separating them. CDR1 and CDR2 (germline): SGHTA, FQGNSA. This chain's CDR3 is CASNTGGHYGYTF. The CDR3 DNA is TGTGCCAGCAACACCGGGGGGCACTATGGCTACACCTTC.

The chain links TRBV4-3 to TRBJ2-3; 9 bases are a match to TRBD2. After removal of 4 bases from V and 10 bases from J, the junction contained 15 bases not matched to a gene. The CDR3 covers 16 residues. CDR1 and CDR2 (germline): LGHNA, YSLEER. CDR3 nucleotides: TGCGCCAGCAGCCCAACTAGCGGCACTGCGGGGGGGGCGCAGTATTTT. This codes for CASSPTSGTAGGAQYF.

This clone was observed a few times. This rearrangement joins TRBV5-1 to TRBJ2-3, with 8 bases that match TRBD1. V was clipped by 4 bases and J by 1 base; unmatched bases: 8. The CDR3 consists of 16 residues. Germline-derived CDR1 and CDR2 are SGHRS and YFSETQ. The CDR3 reads CASSPSPGQGTDTQYF. The CDR3 coding sequence is TGCGCCAGCAGCCCGTCCCCGGGACAGGGCACAGATACGCAGTATTTT.

The chain couples TRBV29-1 to TRBJ1-2, with 9 bases fitting TRBD1. This CDR3 has 14 amino acids. Germline-derived CDR1 and CDR2 are SQVTM and ANQGSEA. With 4 bases clipped from V and 0 bases from J, the junction kept 3 bases outside the gene matches. CDR3 in DNA: TGCAGCGTTGGGGGACAGGGCTCTAACTATGGCTACACCTTC. Amino acid sequence: CSVGGQGSNYGYTF.

This sequence joins TRBV15 and TRBJ2-3; 9 nucleotides agree with TRBD2. Germline V gene data show CDR1 as LNHNV and CDR2 as YYDKDF (reference sequence). CDR3 length: 17 residues. V dropped 0 bases and J dropped 2; count of bases not matched to a gene: 6. The CDR3 DNA sequence: TGTGCCACCAGCAGAGATCAGAGCGGGGGGTACACAGATACGCAGTATTTT. It yields the protein CATSRDQSGGYTDTQYF.

This clone has just a few counts. The gene calls are TRBV2 and TRBJ2-7; D not resolved. Trimming took off 4 bases at V and 2 bases at J, with 3 bases between the two ends. CDR3 length: 11 amino acids. From germline, CDR1 is SNHLY and CDR2 FYNNEI. The CDR3 loop reads CASSVTYEQYF. The CDR3 DNA follows: TGTGCCAGCAGTGTTACCTACGAGCAGTACTTC.

The chain links TRBV7-9 to TRBJ2-1, with 10 nucleotides matching TRBD2. J gave up 5 bases and V 2 bases, and 6 bases lay outside the gene matches. The CDR3 spans 16 residues. Germline V gives CDR1 SEHNR, CDR2 FQNEAQ (reference sequence). In nucleotides, the CDR3 is TGTGCCAGCAGCTTAAGTATAGGGACTAGCGACAATGAGCAGTTCTTC. Protein: CASSLSIGTSDNEQFF.

The chain uses TRBV29-1 and TRBJ1-2; no clear D gene. Trimming left V 5 bases short and J 8 bases short, with 12 bases between. Germline V gene lookup returns CDR1 SQVTM and CDR2 ANQGSEA. The CDR3 length is 11 residues. The CDR3 DNA sequence: TGCAGCGTTATACATCCAGAGGGCTACACCTTC. Residues: CSVIHPEGYTF.